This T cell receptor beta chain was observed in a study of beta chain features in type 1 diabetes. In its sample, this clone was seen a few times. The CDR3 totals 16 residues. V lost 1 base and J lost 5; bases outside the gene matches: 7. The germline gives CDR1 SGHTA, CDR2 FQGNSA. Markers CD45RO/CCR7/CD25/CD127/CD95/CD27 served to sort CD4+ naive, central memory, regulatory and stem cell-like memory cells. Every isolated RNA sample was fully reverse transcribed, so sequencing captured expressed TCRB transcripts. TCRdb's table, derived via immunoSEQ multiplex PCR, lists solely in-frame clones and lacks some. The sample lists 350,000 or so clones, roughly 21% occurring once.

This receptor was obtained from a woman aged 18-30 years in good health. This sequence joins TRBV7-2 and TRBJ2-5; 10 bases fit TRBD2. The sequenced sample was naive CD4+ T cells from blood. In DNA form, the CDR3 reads TGTGCCAGCAGCTTAGAGGGACTAGCGTTTCAGGAGACCCAGTACTTC. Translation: CASSLEGLAFQETQYF.